These T cell receptor beta chains were read from a single sample in a study of blood T cell repertoires in COVID-19. Assay used: immunoSEQ multiplex PCR; TCRdb lists only in-frame clones, some missing. The sample consists of approximately 90,000 clones, roughly 80% of them appearing once. Sequenced input: peripheral blood. The origin of the receptors is an elderly man with active or convalescent COVID-19. Each CDR3 is given with its conserved first and last residue. Expanded clones get a size class; other rows say once, few or many, or leave the size out.

once | TRBJ2-2 | TRBV6-5 | CASEAGTGNTGELFF
- | TRBJ2-2 | TRBV19 | CASSILGTANTGELFF
- | TRBJ1-1 | TRBV5-4 | CASSLVTGNTEAFF
- | TRBJ1-1 | TRBV5-1 | CASSFRQGSLNTEAFF
- | TRBJ1-1 | TRBV7-9 | CASSPSQRGTEAFF
- | TRBJ2-1 | TRBV6-5 | CASSYSRQGMSNEQFF
- | TRBJ1-2 | TRBV11-2 | CASSPTGGYGYTF
few | TRBJ2-6 | TRBV6-4 | CASSPGAGVGANVLTF
- | TRBJ1-1 | TRBV12-3/TRBV12-4 | CASSLGARAFF
- | TRBJ1-5 | TRBV2 | CASSGGQPQHF
- | TRBJ2-1 | TRBV11-1 | CASSLGQGTYNEQFF
- | TRBJ1-3 | TRBV4-1 | CASSPVSGNTIYF
- | TRBJ2-7 | TRBV5-5 | CASIVRTDYSYEQYF
- | TRBJ1-1 | TRBV5-1 | CASSRDRVTEAFF
once | TRBJ2-1 | TRBV12-2 | CASRSNGGRSYNEQFF
many | TRBJ2-2 | TRBV25-1 | CASSASPSGGTGELFF
- | TRBJ1-5 | TRBV30 | CAWSVKGVGTRNSNQPQHF
- | TRBJ2-2 | TRBV9 | CASSAGTPNTGELFF
- | TRBJ2-2 | TRBV3-1/TRBV3-2 | CASRRWTGGGLGELFF
- | TRBJ1-2 | TRBV7-8 | CASSPGTAGWGYTF
- | TRBJ1-6 | TRBV6-6 | CASSPSGTGAYNSPLHF
- | TRBJ1-5 | TRBV6-1 | CASSDVSGRRQPQHF
- | TRBJ2-1 | TRBV12-5 | CASGLARSGTGGNEQFF
- | TRBJ1-1 | TRBV6-1 | CASSEHPITEAFF
few | TRBJ2-5 | TRBV28 | CASSFSGERETQYF
- | TRBJ2-1 | TRBV5-4 | CASKIAGGPYNEQFF
- | TRBJ1-2 | TRBV2 | CASTRGTGFHGYTF
- | TRBJ2-1 | TRBV7-3 | CASSRTSGSYNEQFF
- | TRBJ1-5 | TRBV10-3 | CAISESVGEGRGPQHF
- | TRBJ2-5 | TRBV28 | CASSRTGWETQYF
- | TRBJ2-7 | TRBV5-6 | CASSAGTGNYEQYF
- | TRBJ1-1 | TRBV24-1 | CATSDFSTGQDTEAFF
- | TRBJ1-4 | TRBV11-2 | CASSSSGTGQGLFF
- | TRBJ2-7 | TRBV7-8 | CASTGRGDEQYF
- | TRBJ2-2 | TRBV5-1 | CASSFSGGIPTGELFF